This record covers a single T cell receptor beta chain. The data originate from a study of shared clonotypes between healthy human individuals. Germline V gives CDR1 MGHRA, CDR2 YSYEKL. There are 13 residues in the CDR3. Deletions cut 4 bases from V and 12 bases from J, with 16 bases between. Source study methods: There were no quality scores in the junction-only immunoSEQ sequences, so filtering differed. Generated by immunoSEQ multiplex PCR, the TCRdb table keeps only in-frame clones and is missing some. The V and J calls and the clone size are those of that table, but D and trimming were determined from the DNA. The profile covers fewer than 850,000 clones, with about two thirds appearing a single time and 1.5% to 2% taken by the ten largest.

This receptor was taken from a woman in her twenties or thirties in good health. Material for sequencing was memory CD4+ T cells sorted from blood. As to subset: CD45RA-negative fraction. The rearrangement links TRBV4-1 to TRBJ2-1; D is undetermined. The CDR3 loop is CASSLGWSEWQFF. The CDR3 DNA follows: TGCGCCAGCAGCCTAGGGTGGTCGGAGTGGCAGTTCTTC.